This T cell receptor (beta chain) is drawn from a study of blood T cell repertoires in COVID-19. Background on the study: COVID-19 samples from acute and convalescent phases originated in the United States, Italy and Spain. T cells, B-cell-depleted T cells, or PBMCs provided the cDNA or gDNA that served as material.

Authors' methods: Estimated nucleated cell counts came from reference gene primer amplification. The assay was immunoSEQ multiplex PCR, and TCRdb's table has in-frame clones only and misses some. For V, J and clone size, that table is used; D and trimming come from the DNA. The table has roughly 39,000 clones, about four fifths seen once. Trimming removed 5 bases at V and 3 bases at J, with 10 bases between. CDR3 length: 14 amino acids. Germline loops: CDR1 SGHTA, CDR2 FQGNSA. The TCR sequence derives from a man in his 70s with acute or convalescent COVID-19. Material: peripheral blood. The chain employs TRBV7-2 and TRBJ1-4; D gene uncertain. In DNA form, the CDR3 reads TGTGCCAGCAGCCCGGCGGGCCCTAATGAAAAACTGTTTTTT. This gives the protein CASSPAGPNEKLFF.